This TCR beta chain was found in a study of graft-versus-host responses after intestinal transplantation. Study in general: Induction with anti-thymocyte globulin, then tacrolimus and steroids for approximately three years, was given to all recipients.

Study results and limitations: GvH clones turned up in recipient marrow; some had shown up first in ileum or blood. Peak levels of circulating GvH clones tracked with early post-transplant HvG declines.

This clone was picked up a small number of times. Profiled with immunoSEQ multiplex PCR; TCRdb holds only in-frame clones, not every one. The repertoire includes 15,000 or so clones, approximately 32% of them detected once, and 3% to 4.5% sits in the top ten. V was cut by 7 bases and J by 3 bases, with 16 bases left in between. CDR3 size: 14 residues. In germline, CDR1 is SGHNT, CDR2 YYREEE (reference sequence). The reaction was completed, and proliferating CFSE-low CD3+CD4+ and CD3+CD8+ responders were then sorted. The sequence came from a human patient who received an intestinal transplant. The chain joins TRBV5-4 to TRBJ1-1; a possible D gene is TRBD1 (6 bases). The sample consisted of alloreactive CD4+ T cells from a mixed lymphocyte reaction culture, taken before intestinal transplant. Noted subset: CFSE-low proliferating T cells sorted from approximately six-day pre-transplant mixed lymphocyte reaction (GvH or HvG direction). In nucleotides, the CDR3 is TGTGCCAGCGGAGACGGACAGCGACACACTGAAGCTTTCTTT. It codes for CASGDGQRHTEAFF.